The 29 T cell receptor beta chains listed next were all sequenced from one sample in a study of shared clonotypes between healthy human individuals. TCRdb's copy holds only in-frame clones and misses some; the assay was immunoSEQ multiplex PCR. The sample shows 1 million to 1.3 million clones, 75% to 85% of them seen only once. Sequenced sample: memory CD4+ T cells from PBMCs. Stated subset: CD45RA-negative fraction. Source of these receptors: a man between 18 and 29 years old in good health. Some clones in this sample may be carry-over from other donors' samples.

This rearrangement joins TRBV5-1 to TRBJ2-7, with 9 positions matching TRBD2. V lost 2 bases, J lost 5 bases, and 5 bases stayed unmatched. The CDR3 contains 14 residues. Germline lookup yields CDR1 SGHRS and CDR2 YFSETQ. The CDR3 reads CASSFGGRGDEQYF. The DNA for the CDR3 is TGCGCCAGCAGCTTTGGCGGGAGGGGCGACGAGCAGTACTTC.

The chain uses TRBV7-3 and TRBJ2-1; tentative D call: TRBD2 (6 bases). From germline, CDR1 is SGHTA and CDR2 FQGTGA. The ends were cut back, 3 bases at V and 4 bases at J, with 10 bases in the middle. The CDR3 is 14 residues long. The CDR3 DNA follows: TGTGCCAGCAGCTTGGACGGGGGATACAATGAGCAGTTCTTC. This encodes CASSLDGGYNEQFF.

This clone was counted a few times. J is TRBJ2-1 and V is TRBV6-5; D is ambiguous. V lost 9 bases, J lost 7 bases, and 10 bases lay in between. Germline assignment: CDR1 MNHEY and CDR2 SVGAGI. This CDR3 has 11 residues. CDR3 in DNA: TGTGCCAGAGAGATAGTGAATGAGCAGTTCTTC. The encoded protein is CAREIVNEQFF.

The chain uses TRBV7-3 and TRBJ2-7; 9 positions agree with TRBD2. The J segment lost 4 bases and the V segment lost 1 base, leaving 11 bases of the junction unmatched. The CDR3 extends over 17 amino acids. The germline V gene encodes CDR1 SGHTA and CDR2 FQGTGA. CDR3 DNA: TGTGCCAGCAGCTTAAGGGGCGGGAGCGGGAGGAGGTACGAGCAGTACTTC. Its translation: CASSLRGGSGRRYEQYF.

In the case of this clone: The sample carries other DNA sequences with the same CDR3. V gene TRBV5-1 combines with J gene TRBJ1-1; TRBD1 aligns across 7 bases. V gave up 4 bases and J gave up 1 base; unmatched junction bases: 7. The CDR3 runs to 15 residues. CDR1 SGHRS and CDR2 YFSETQ come from the germline V gene. The CDR3 bases are TGCGCCAGCAGCCTACAGGGGAGGGAGAACACTGAAGCTTTCTTT. As protein: CASSLQGRENTEAFF.

This chain links TRBV29-1 with TRBJ1-2; 9 bases match TRBD1. The CDR3 runs to 16 residues. V shed 6 bases, J shed 6 bases, and the junction held 17 bases outside the gene matches. Germline-derived CDR1 and CDR2 are SQVTM and ANQGSEA. CDR3 in amino acids: CSVQRGRTGGSDGYTF. The CDR3 coding sequence is TGCAGCGTCCAGAGAGGGAGAACAGGGGGCTCGGATGGCTACACCTTC. Supplemented by reference TRBV29-1 and TRBJ1-2, the full variable domain reads SAVISQKPSRDICQRGTSLTIQCQVDSQVTMMFWYRQQPGQSLTLIATANQGSEATYESGFVIDKFPISRPNLTFSTLTVSNMSPEDSSIYLCSVQRGRTGGSDGYTFGSGTRLTVV.

This chain connects TRBV2 to TRBJ2-7, with 8 bases that match TRBD1. The germline V gene encodes CDR1 SNHLY and CDR2 FYNNEI. The CDR3 is 14 amino acids. V was clipped by 5 bases and J by 3 bases; unmatched bases: 6. The CDR3 is CASSWTGSIYEQYF. Written as DNA, the CDR3 is TGTGCCAGCAGTTGGACAGGGTCGATCTACGAGCAGTACTTC. The whole variable domain, filled in from reference TRBV2 and TRBJ2-7, reads EPEVTQTPSHQVTQMGQEVILRCVPISNHLYFYWYRQILGQKVEFLVSFYNNEISEKSEIFDDQFSVERPDGSNFTLKIRSTKLEDSAMYFCASSWTGSIYEQYFGPGTRLTVT.

The CDR3 nucleotides are TGTGCCAGCAGCTTAAATAGCGGGAGGGTGGTTAATGAGCAGTTCTTC. It codes for CASSLNSGRVVNEQFF. The chain combines TRBV7-3 with TRBJ2-1; 11 nucleotides agree with TRBD2. The CDR3 has 16 amino acids. V gave up 1 base and J gave up 7 bases; unmatched junction bases: 6. Germline CDR1 SGHTA, CDR2 FQGTGA.

The rearrangement links TRBV2 to TRBJ2-7; D is perhaps TRBD1 (6 bases). Germline CDR1 is SNHLY and CDR2 is FYNNEI. Trimming shortened V by 6 bases and J by 0 bases, and 12 bases separated the two germline ends. The CDR3 spans 14 residues. The CDR3 sequence is CASRSGQRSYEQYF. As DNA, the CDR3 is TGTGCCAGCAGGTCAGGACAGCGCTCCTACGAGCAGTACTTC.

The chain couples TRBV2 to TRBJ2-3, with D perhaps matching TRBD1 (5 bases). The CDR3 runs to 16 residues. V was cut by 3 bases and J by 3 bases, with 16 bases left in between. CDR1 is SNHLY and CDR2 is FYNNEI in the germline V gene. In DNA, the CDR3 is TGTGCCAGCAGTGATGGGAACAGGTACGGGACAGATACGCAGTATTTT. Its translation: CASSDGNRYGTDTQYF.

V gene TRBV19 combines with J gene TRBJ1-5, with 8 bases fitting TRBD1. The V segment lost 4 bases and the J segment 0 bases; nucleotides outside the gene matches: 8. CDR1 and CDR2 from the germline V gene are LNHDA and SQIVND (reference sequence). The CDR3 sequence is 17 residues long. The CDR3 protein is CASSRGQVGYSNQPQHF. The CDR3 nucleotides read TGTGCCAGTAGTAGGGGACAGGTGGGCTATAGCAATCAGCCCCAGCATTTT. Using reference TRBV19 and TRBJ1-5 for the parts outside the CDR3, the full variable domain is DGGITQSPKYLFRKEGQNVTLSCEQNLNHDAMYWYRQDPGQGLRLIYYSQIVNDFQKGDIAEGYSVSREKKESFPLTVTSAQKNPTAFYLCASSRGQVGYSNQPQHFGDGTRLSIL.

This clone turned up a few times. The CDR3 region has the DNA TGTGCCAGCAGTTTAGGTCGCGACACGAACACTGAAGCTTTCTTT. Translating it yields CASSLGRDTNTEAFF. The chain combines TRBV28 with TRBJ1-1; D unresolved. The CDR3 is 15 amino acids. The V end lost 2 bases, the J end lost 1 base, and 11 bases lay between the germline ends. Germline V gene lookup returns CDR1 MDHEN and CDR2 SYDVKM.

To note about this clone: One end of the junction does not line up with germline, which may come from a read error. The CDR3 spells CASSPPGAYEQHF. In nucleotides, the CDR3 is TGTGCCAGCTCACCACCGGGGGCCTACGAGCAGCACTTC. This chain joins TRBV18 and TRBJ2-7, with D tentatively TRBD1 (6 bases). Germline V CDR1 and CDR2: KGHSH, LQKENI. This CDR3 is built from 13 residues.

Notes on this clone: Other DNA sequences within the sample encode an identical CDR3. The chain recombines TRBV29-1 with TRBJ2-5, with TRBD1 matching over 8 bases. Trimming took 5 bases from V and 2 from J; bases not matched to a gene: 1. The CDR3 has 12 residues. Germline V gene data show CDR1 as SQVTM and CDR2 as ANQGSEA. The CDR3, as DNA: TGCAGCGTTAGGACAGGGCAAGAGACCCAGTACTTC. Translating gives CSVRTGQETQYF.

J is TRBJ1-3 and V is TRBV7-9; no reliable D call. This CDR3 contains 13 residues. With 5 bases removed from V and 2 bases from J, the gap between germline ends came to 7 bases. Germline V gene lookup returns CDR1 SEHNR and CDR2 FQNEAQ (reference sequence). The CDR3 protein is CASSPTTGNTIYF. In DNA, the CDR3 is TGTGCCAGCAGCCCCACTACTGGAAACACCATATATTTT.

As concerns this clone: One base separates it from a far larger clone, so it is likely a read error. The chain links TRBV5-1 to TRBJ1-1, with D possibly matching TRBD1 (5 bases). Germline V gene data show CDR1 as SGHRS and CDR2 as YFSETQ. The CDR3 is 15 residues long. Trimming cost V 0 bases and J 3 bases, with 12 bases left between them. The CDR3 here is CASSLGQRADTEAFF. The CDR3 DNA follows: TGCGCCAGCAGCTTGGGACAGCGAGCGGACACTGAAGCTTTCTTT.

This clone was seen only once. The J gene is TRBJ1-1, the V gene TRBV11-2; D gene unclear. This CDR3 contains 17 residues. The V and J ends lost 1 base and 0 bases respectively, with 15 bases between them. Per the germline V gene, CDR1 is SGHAT and CDR2 is FQNNGV. The CDR3 DNA sequence: TGTGCCAGCAGCTTAGGGCTCACAGCTACTTTGAACACTGAAGCTTTCTTT. Protein product: CASSLGLTATLNTEAFF.

The chain links TRBV5-1 to TRBJ2-7, with unresolved D. From germline, CDR1 is SGHRS and CDR2 YFSETQ. V lost 4 bases to trimming and J lost 2 bases, with 13 bases between them. The CDR3 is 14 residues long. Here the CDR3 DNA reads TGCGCCAGCAGCCCCGGCCAGGCGACCTACGAGCAGTACTTC. Its translation is CASSPGQATYEQYF. Full variable domain (missing parts from reference TRBV5-1 and TRBJ2-7): KAGVTQTPRYLIKTRGQQVTLSCSPISGHRSVSWYQQTPGQGLQFLFEYFSETQRNKGNFPGRFSGRQFSNSRSEMNVSTLELGDSALYLCASSPGQATYEQYFGPGTRLTVT.

This chain links TRBV19 with TRBJ1-2, with D possibly being TRBD1 (6 bases). V lost 11 bases to trimming and J lost 4 bases, with 17 bases between them. From germline, CDR1 is LNHDA and CDR2 SQIVND (reference sequence). The CDR3 has 13 residues. The CDR3 DNA reads as TGTGCCGTCCGAGGGGGAAAGGGCTATGGCTACACCTTC. It encodes CAVRGGKGYGYTF.

The DNA of the CDR3 is TGTGCCAGCAGTTTGTTCGCGAGACAGGGAGGGGGCTACACCTTC. It codes for CASSLFARQGGGYTF. The chain couples TRBV28 to TRBJ1-2; 7 bases match TRBD1. Germline V gene data show CDR1 as MDHEN and CDR2 as SYDVKM. The CDR3 spans 15 residues. V gave up 3 bases and J gave up 8 bases; unmatched junction bases: 12.

To note about this clone: Within the sample, other DNA sequences also encode this same CDR3. The rearrangement uses TRBV29-1 and TRBJ2-1; 13 bases fit TRBD2. This CDR3 region has 14 residues. Germline-derived CDR1 and CDR2 are SQVTM and ANQGSEA. V lost 6 bases to trimming and J lost 6 bases; unmatched junction nucleotides: 5. The CDR3 sequence is CSVEGTSGANEQFF. CDR3 in DNA: TGCAGCGTCGAGGGGACTAGCGGGGCCAATGAGCAGTTCTTC.

V and J are TRBV28 and TRBJ1-1; the D gene is possibly TRBD1 (5 bases). The germline CDR1 and CDR2 sequences are MDHEN and SYDVKM. Trimming removed 0 bases at V and 2 bases at J, with 10 bases between. This CDR3 has 15 amino acids. The CDR3 DNA sequence: TGTGCCAGCAGTTTATGGGAACGGACAAACACTGAAGCTTTCTTT. It encodes CASSLWERTNTEAFF.

V gene TRBV5-6 combines with J gene TRBJ1-2, with D possibly being TRBD1 (5 bases). Germline CDR1 and CDR2: SGHDT and YYEEEE. The CDR3 has 13 residues. V was pared by 7 bases and J by 6 bases, with 16 bases between. This CDR3 reads CASREWGLDGYTF. The CDR3 bases are TGTGCCAGCCGCGAGTGGGGGTTAGATGGCTACACCTTC.

Concerning this clone itself: At one boundary the junction diverges from the germline segment, which might be a read error. The chain combines TRBV5-1 with TRBJ2-5; a weak D match, TRBD2 (5 bases). There are 13 residues in the CDR3. Germline CDR1 is SGHRS and CDR2 is YFSETQ. The CDR3: CASSISAQETRYF. The CDR3 DNA reads as TGCGCCAGCAGCATTAGCGCCCAAGAGACCCGGTACTTC.

The chain recombines TRBV7-3 with TRBJ2-1, with TRBD2 matching over 8 bases. The germline gives CDR1 SGHTA, CDR2 FQGTGA. This CDR3 has 15 residues. Trimming cost V 1 base and J 9 bases; bases outside gene matches: 8. Written as DNA, the CDR3 is TGTGCCAGCAGCTTAATGGCGGGACTAGGATTTGAGCAGTTCTTC. Translation gives CASSLMAGLGFEQFF.

As to this clone: Other DNA sequences in this specimen translate into the identical CDR3. The chain links TRBV7-2 to TRBJ1-1, with 7 positions matching TRBD1. Germline-derived CDR1 and CDR2 are SGHTA and FQGNSA. The CDR3 spans 14 residues. V shed 2 bases, J shed 1 base, and the junction held 1 base outside the gene matches. In DNA, the CDR3 is TGTGCCAGCAGCTTAAACAGGGGGAACACTGAAGCTTTCTTT. It specifies CASSLNRGNTEAFF.

V and J are TRBV7-2 and TRBJ1-2; 7 nucleotides line up with TRBD1. V shed 6 bases, J shed 2 bases, and the junction held 6 bases outside the gene matches. Germline V gene data show CDR1 as SGHTA and CDR2 as FQGNSA. The CDR3 spans 14 residues. The CDR3 region is CASSPQGINYGYTF. The DNA of the CDR3 is TGTGCCAGCAGTCCACAGGGGATAAACTATGGCTACACCTTC.

The sample holds many counts of this clone. The rearrangement uses TRBV4-2 and TRBJ1-3, with 8 bases lining up with TRBD1. CDR3 length equals 15 residues. Germline V CDR1 and CDR2: LGHNA, YNFKEQ. V was clipped by 4 bases and J by 5 bases; unmatched bases: 7. This CDR3 reads CASSPGQGGRNTIYF. For the CDR3, the DNA is TGTGCCAGCAGCCCCGGACAGGGCGGTCGAAACACCATATATTTT.

The V call is TRBV7-2, the J call TRBJ1-2, with a possible D match to TRBD1 (5 bases). This CDR3 is 14 amino acids long. V was shortened by 3 bases and J by 4 bases, with 12 bases between the two germline ends. Germline values: CDR1 SGHTA, CDR2 FQGNSA. CDR3 region: CASSFPWGVYGYTF. The CDR3 DNA reads as TGTGCCAGCAGCTTCCCGTGGGGCGTCTATGGCTACACCTTC.